One and the same sample provided the 6 T cell receptor beta chains below, sequenced in a study of CD8 T cells in ankylosing spondylitis. Study-level results: What appeared characteristic of ankylosing spondylitis blood was a TCR beta motif of 7 or 8 highly homologous variants.

These receptors' targets are unknown. One entry per CDR3 protein, called by TCRdb with MiXCR from the 5' RACE reads. The table has about 220,000 distinct CDR3 sequences, 15% to 20% seen once; the top ten hold under 55%. Sample: blood, either unsorted or a sorted T cell fraction (not recorded which). The receptors originated from a male donor with ankylosing spondylitis.

V and J are TRBV12-3 or TRBV12-4 and TRBJ1-2; D call uncertain. V was pared by 5 bases and J by 4 bases, with 11 bases between. The CDR3 spans 13 residues. The CDR3, as DNA: TGTGCCAGCAGTCGTGGGTATGGCTATGGCTACACCTTC. Translating gives CASSRGYGYGYTF.

The genes are TRBV11-1 and TRBJ2-7; no clear D gene. Germline CDR1 is SGHAT and CDR2 is FQDESV (reference sequence). The CDR3 covers 15 residues. Trimming removed 1 base from V and 2 bases from J, with 12 bases in between. DNA of the CDR3: TGTGCCAGCAGCTTAGTCTTTGGCGGAACCTACGAGCAGTACTTC. Amino acids: CASSLVFGGTYEQYF.

This clonotype was observed a few times. The V and J genes are TRBV11-2 and TRBJ2-3, with unresolved D. Trimming pared 7 bases from V and 0 bases from J, leaving 17 bases between. There are 16 residues in the CDR3. In germline, CDR1 is SGHAT, CDR2 FQNNGV. The DNA of the CDR3 is TGTGCCAGCAACCCCTTATTTTCAACTAGCACAGATACGCAGTATTTT. Protein product: CASNPLFSTSTDTQYF.

This clonotype was detected a few times. This chain links TRBV6-5 with TRBJ1-2; no firm D call. Trimming removed 7 bases from V and 0 bases from J, with 12 bases in between. Germline CDR1 and CDR2: MNHEY and SVGAGI. This CDR3 region has 14 residues. CDR3 nucleotides: TGTGCCAGCAATACACGAGGGTCTAACTATGGCTACACCTTC. This codes for CASNTRGSNYGYTF.

The chain employs TRBV11-2 and TRBJ2-7; the D is unclear. The germline V gene has CDR1 SGHAT and CDR2 FQNNGV. V was cut by 5 bases and J by 4 bases, with 6 bases left in between. The CDR3 extends over 11 amino acids. CDR3 sequence reads: CASSQKYEQYF. CDR3 DNA sequence: TGTGCCAGCAGCCAAAAATACGAGCAGTACTTC.

This clonotype appeared a few times. The CDR3: CASNPRGGQYNEQFF. The CDR3 nucleotides are TGTGCCAGCAATCCCCGCGGGGGGCAGTACAATGAGCAGTTCTTC. The chain employs TRBV27 and TRBJ2-1; 8 positions agree with TRBD2. The germline gives CDR1 MNHEY, CDR2 SMNVEV (reference sequence). The V gene end was trimmed by 7 bases and the J gene end by 4 bases; junction bases not matched to a gene: 9. The CDR3 covers 15 residues.